This T cell receptor beta chain was identified in a study of blood T cell repertoires in COVID-19. Only in-frame clones appear in the TCRdb table, and some are missing; sequencing was by immunoSEQ multiplex PCR. The data hold over 200,000 clones, with around four fifths observed a single time. Trimming removed 2 bases at V and 5 bases at J, with 9 bases between. Per the germline V gene, CDR1 is MDHEN and CDR2 is SYDVKM. This CDR3 contains 13 residues. The sequence derives from a man aged 40-50 years who had recovered from COVID-19. The sample consisted of PBMCs or T cells enriched from blood (not recorded which). This chain connects TRBV28 to TRBJ1-2; D call uncertain. The CDR3 spells CASSLAVRYGYTF. DNA of the CDR3: TGTGCCAGCAGTTTAGCGGTGAGGTATGGCTACACCTTC.